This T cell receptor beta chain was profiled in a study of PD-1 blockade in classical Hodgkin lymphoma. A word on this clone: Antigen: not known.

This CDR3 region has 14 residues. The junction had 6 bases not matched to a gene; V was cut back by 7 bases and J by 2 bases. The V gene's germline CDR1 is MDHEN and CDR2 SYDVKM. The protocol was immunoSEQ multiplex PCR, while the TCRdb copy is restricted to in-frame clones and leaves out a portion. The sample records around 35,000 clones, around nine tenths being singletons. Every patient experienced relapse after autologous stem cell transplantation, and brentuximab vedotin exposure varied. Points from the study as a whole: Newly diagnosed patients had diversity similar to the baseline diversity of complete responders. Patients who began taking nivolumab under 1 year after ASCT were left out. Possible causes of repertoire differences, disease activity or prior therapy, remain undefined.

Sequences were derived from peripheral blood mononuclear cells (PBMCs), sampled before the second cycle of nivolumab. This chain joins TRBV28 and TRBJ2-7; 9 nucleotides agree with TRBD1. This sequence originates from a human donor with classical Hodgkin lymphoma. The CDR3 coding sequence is TGTGCCAGCAAAACGACAGGGGGAACCTACGAGCAGTACTTC. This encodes CASKTTGGTYEQYF.